The clone carrying this TCR beta chain appeared a few times. Its antigen is as yet unknown. These data belong to a study of T cells in narcolepsy. Study as a whole: Patients with NT1 or NT2 and healthy control donors were enrolled.

V gave up 4 bases and J gave up 4 bases, with 13 bases separating them. Germline CDR1 and CDR2: SNHLY and FYNNEI. The CDR3 covers 15 residues. Study-wide results and caveats: Some memory CD4+ repertoires had no autoreactive clone sequences. Comparing one patient's CSF and blood CD4+ clonotypes highlighted HCRT- and TRIB2-specific autoreactive clonotypes. Healthy controls reportedly lacked the autoreactive clonotypes serially found in patients' blood.

TCRdb's copy holds only in-frame clones and misses some; the assay was immunoSEQ multiplex PCR. The data contain 25,000 to 30,000 clones, roughly 80% of them singletons. The J gene is TRBJ2-2, the V gene TRBV2, with D possibly being TRBD1 or TRBD2 (5 bases each). The TCR sequence derives from a human donor in good health. The sample was memory (CD45RA-) CD4+ T cells from blood. The CDR3 coding sequence is TGTGCCAGCAGTGTAGGGACCTTGGGCACCGGGGAGCTGTTTTTT. Translation gives CASSVGTLGTGELFF.